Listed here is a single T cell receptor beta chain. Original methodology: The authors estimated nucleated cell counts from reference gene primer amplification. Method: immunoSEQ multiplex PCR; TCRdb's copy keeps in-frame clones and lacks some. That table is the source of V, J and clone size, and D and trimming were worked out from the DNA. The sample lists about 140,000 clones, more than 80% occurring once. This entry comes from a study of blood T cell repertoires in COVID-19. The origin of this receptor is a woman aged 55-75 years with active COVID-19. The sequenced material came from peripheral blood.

In DNA form, the CDR3 reads TGCGCCAGCAGCCTCCTAGGGACTACCAGAAGCTCCTACAATGAGCAGTTCTTC. Translating it yields CASSLLGTTRSSYNEQFF. This chain links TRBV4-1 with TRBJ2-1; TRBD2 aligns across 7 bases. Germline CDR1 is MGHRA and CDR2 is YSYEKL. The CDR3 extends over 18 amino acids. The V gene end was trimmed by 4 bases and the J gene end by 0 bases; junction bases not matched to a gene: 12.